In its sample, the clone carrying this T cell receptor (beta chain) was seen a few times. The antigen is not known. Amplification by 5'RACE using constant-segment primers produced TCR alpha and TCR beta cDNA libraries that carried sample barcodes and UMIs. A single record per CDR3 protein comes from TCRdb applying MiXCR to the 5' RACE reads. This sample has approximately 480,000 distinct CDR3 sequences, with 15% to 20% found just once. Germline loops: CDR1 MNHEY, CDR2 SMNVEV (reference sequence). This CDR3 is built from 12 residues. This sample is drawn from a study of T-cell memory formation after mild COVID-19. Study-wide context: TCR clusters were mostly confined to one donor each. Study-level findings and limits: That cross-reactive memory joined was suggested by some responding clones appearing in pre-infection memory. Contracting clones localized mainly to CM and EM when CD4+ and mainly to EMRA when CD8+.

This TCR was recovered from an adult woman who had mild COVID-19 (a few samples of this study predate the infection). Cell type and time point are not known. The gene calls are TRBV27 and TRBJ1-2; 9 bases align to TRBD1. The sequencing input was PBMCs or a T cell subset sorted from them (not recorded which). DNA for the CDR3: TGTGCAGTCCGGGACAGGGACGCTGGCTACACCTTC. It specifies CAVRDRDAGYTF.